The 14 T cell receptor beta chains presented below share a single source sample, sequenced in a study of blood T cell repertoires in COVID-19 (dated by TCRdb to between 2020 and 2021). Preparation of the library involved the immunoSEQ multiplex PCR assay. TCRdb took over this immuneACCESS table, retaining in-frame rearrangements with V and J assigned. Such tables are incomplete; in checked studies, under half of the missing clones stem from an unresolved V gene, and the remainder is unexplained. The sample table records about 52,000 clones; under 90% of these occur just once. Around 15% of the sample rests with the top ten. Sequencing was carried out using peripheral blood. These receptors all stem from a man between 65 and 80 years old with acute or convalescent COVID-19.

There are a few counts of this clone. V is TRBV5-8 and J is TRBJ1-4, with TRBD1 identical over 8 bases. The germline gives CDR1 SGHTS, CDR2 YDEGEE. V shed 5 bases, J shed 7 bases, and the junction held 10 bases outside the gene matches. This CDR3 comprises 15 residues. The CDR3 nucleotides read TGTGCCAGCAGTCAGGGGGCGCCCCATGGTGAAAAACTGTTTTTT. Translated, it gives CASSQGAPHGEKLFF.

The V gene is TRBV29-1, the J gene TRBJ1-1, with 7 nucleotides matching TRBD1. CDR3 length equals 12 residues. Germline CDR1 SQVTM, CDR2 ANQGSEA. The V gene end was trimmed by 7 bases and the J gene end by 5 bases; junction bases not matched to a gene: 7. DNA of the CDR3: TGCAGCGGCGAGAGGGGGCGGACTGAAGCTTTCTTT. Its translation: CSGERGRTEAFF.

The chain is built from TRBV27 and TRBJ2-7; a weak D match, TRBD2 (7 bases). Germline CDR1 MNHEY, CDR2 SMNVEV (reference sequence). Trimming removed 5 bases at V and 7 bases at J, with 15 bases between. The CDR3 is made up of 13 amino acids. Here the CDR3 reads CASSQGGGAEQYF. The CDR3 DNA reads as TGTGCCAGCAGTCAGGGTGGGGGGGCGGAGCAGTACTTC.

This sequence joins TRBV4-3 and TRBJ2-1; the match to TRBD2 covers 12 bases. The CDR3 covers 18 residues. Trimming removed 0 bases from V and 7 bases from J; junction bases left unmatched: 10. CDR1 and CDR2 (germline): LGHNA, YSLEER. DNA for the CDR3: TGCGCCAGCAGCCAAGATTCTAGCGGGAGGGGATTTTTAAATGAGCAGTTCTTC. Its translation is CASSQDSSGRGFLNEQFF.

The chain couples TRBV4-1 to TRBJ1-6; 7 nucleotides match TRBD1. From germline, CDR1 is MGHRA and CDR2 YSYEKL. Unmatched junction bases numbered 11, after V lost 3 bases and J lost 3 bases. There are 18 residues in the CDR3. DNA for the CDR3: TGCGCCAGCAGCCACCCTAGGAGCACAGGGGTCTATAATTCACCCCTCCACTTT. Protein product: CASSHPRSTGVYNSPLHF.

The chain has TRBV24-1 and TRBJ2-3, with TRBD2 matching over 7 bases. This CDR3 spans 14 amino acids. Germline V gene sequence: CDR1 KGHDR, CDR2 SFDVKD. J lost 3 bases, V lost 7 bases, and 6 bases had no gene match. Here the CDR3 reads CATSGEGPTDTQYF. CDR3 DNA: TGTGCCACCAGCGGGGAGGGACCTACAGATACGCAGTATTTT.

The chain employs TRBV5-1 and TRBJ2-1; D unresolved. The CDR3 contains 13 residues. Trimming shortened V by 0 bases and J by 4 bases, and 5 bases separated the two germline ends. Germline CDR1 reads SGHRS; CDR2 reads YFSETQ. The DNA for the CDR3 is TGCGCCAGCAGCTTGGACATTTACAATGAGCAGTTCTTC. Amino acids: CASSLDIYNEQFF. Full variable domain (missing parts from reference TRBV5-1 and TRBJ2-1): KAGVTQTPRYLIKTRGQQVTLSCSPISGHRSVSWYQQTPGQGLQFLFEYFSETQRNKGNFPGRFSGRQFSNSRSEMNVSTLELGDSALYLCASSLDIYNEQFFGPGTRLTVL.

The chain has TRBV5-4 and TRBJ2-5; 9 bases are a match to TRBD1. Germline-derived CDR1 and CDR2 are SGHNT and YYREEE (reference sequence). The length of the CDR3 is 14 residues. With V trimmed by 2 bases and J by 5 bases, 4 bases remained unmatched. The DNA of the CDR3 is TGTGCCAGCAGCTTTACAGGGGGCCGTGAGACCCAGTACTTC. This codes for CASSFTGGRETQYF.

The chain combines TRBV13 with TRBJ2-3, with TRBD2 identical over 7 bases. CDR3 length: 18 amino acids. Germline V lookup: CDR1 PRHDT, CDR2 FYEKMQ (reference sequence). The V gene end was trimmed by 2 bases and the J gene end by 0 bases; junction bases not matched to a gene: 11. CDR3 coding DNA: TGTGCCAGCAGCTTATCGATCGGGGCTAGCGGTAGCACAGATACGCAGTATTTT. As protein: CASSLSIGASGSTDTQYF. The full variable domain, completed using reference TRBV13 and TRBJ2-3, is AAGVIQSPRHLIKEKRETATLKCYPIPRHDTVYWYQQGPGQDPQFLISFYEKMQSDKGSIPDRFSAQQFSDYHSELNMSSLELGDSALYFCASSLSIGASGSTDTQYFGPGTRLTVL.

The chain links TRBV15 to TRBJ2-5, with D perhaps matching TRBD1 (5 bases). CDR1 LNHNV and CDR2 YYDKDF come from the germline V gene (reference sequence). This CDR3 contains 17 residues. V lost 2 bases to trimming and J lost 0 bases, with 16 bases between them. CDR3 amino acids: CATSRSPSRGDQETQYF. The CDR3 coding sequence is TGTGCCACCAGCAGATCACCGTCTAGGGGCGACCAAGAGACCCAGTACTTC. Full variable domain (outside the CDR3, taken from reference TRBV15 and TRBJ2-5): DAMVIQNPRYQVTQFGKPVTLSCSQTLNHNVMYWYQQKSSQAPKLLFHYYDKDFNNEADTPDNFQSRRPNTSFCFLDIRSPGLGDTAMYLCATSRSPSRGDQETQYFGPGTRLLVL.

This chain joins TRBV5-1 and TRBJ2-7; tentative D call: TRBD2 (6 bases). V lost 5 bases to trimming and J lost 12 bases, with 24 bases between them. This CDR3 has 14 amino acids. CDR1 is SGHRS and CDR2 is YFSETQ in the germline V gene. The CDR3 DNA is TGCGCCAGCAGTTCGGGAGAGAAGACCCCGAGGCCGTACTTC. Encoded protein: CASSSGEKTPRPYF.

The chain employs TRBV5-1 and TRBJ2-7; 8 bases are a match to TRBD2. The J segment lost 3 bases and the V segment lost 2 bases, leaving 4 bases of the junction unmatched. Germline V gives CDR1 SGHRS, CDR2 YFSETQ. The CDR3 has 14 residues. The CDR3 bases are TGCGCCAGCAGCTTAGCCGGGACTAGCTACGAGCAGTACTTC. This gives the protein CASSLAGTSYEQYF.

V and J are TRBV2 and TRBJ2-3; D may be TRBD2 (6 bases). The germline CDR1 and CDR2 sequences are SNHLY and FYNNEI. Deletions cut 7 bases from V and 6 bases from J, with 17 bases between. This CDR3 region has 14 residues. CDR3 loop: CASMSGEYWDTQYF. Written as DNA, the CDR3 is TGTGCCAGCATGTCGGGGGAATATTGGGATACGCAGTATTTT.

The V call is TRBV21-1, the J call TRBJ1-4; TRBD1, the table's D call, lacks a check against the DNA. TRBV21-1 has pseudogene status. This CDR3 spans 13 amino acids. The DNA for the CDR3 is TGTGCCGGCGGACAGGGTAGGGATGAAAAACTGTTTTTT. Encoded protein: CAGGQGRDEKLFF.